These T cell receptor beta chains were read from a single sample in a study of cytomegalovirus exposure and HLA in healthy donors. Clones were sequenced by immunoSEQ multiplex PCR, and TCRdb holds only the in-frame ones, with some missing. The sample holds fewer than 250,000 clones; around 80% are singletons and the top ten take 1.1%. The specimen sequenced was PBMCs. Every receptor here comes from a woman in her thirties or forties in good health and CMV-seronegative. Each CDR3 is given with its conserved first and last residue. D genes are given only for firm matches. A row's size may be missing; if present it is once, few, many or a size class.

size	V	J	D	DNA	CDR3
few	TRBV2	TRBJ1-4	NA	TGTGCCAGCAAGGACCCGAGGGGGAAGGGGGAAAAACTGTTTTTT	CASKDPRGKGEKLFF
NA	TRBV6-5	TRBJ1-5	NA	TGTGCCAGCAGTTATTCGACAGGAGGCCAGCCCCAGCATTTT	CASSYSTGGQPQHF
NA	TRBV2	TRBJ2-1	TRBD2	TGTGCCAGCAGAGGACTAGCGGGAGCAGCCTACAATGAGCAGTTCTTC	CASRGLAGAAYNEQFF
few	TRBV21-1	TRBJ1-2	NA	TGTGCCAGCAGCAAGTTCCCCCGGGGGGACGGCTACACCTTC	CASSKFPRGDGYTF
NA	TRBV12-5	TRBJ1-3	NA	TGTGCTAGTGGTTTGGTACAAGGGGTTCCTGGAAACACCATATATTTT	CASGLVQGVPGNTIYF
NA	TRBV30	TRBJ2-1	NA	TGTGCCTGGCCTAATGAGCAGTTCTTC	CAWPNEQFF
NA	TRBV19	TRBJ2-1	NA	TGTGCCAGTAGGAGGGTCGGCGCGGTTGAGCAGTTCTTC	CASRRVGAVEQFF
few	TRBV5-6	TRBJ2-2	NA	TGTGCCAGCAGCTTGGTGGGGGGTGCCGGGGAGCTGTTTTTT	CASSLVGGAGELFF
few	TRBV5-1	TRBJ2-1	NA	TGCGCCAGCACCCGCACGGGACAAGATTACAATGAGCAGTTCTTC	CASTRTGQDYNEQFF
NA	TRBV5-1	TRBJ2-1	NA	TGCGCCAGCAGCTATTACCTACAGTCCCCCGAAAATGAGCAGTTCTTC	CASSYYLQSPENEQFF
NA	TRBV11-2	TRBJ2-7	TRBD2	TGTGCCAGCAGCTTAGATCTAGCGGGAGGCCCGTACGAGCAGTACTTC	CASSLDLAGGPYEQYF
NA	TRBV27	TRBJ1-1	NA	TGTGCCAGCAGTCCCCCCCCGGATCGGGACACTGAAGCTTTCTTT	CASSPPPDRDTEAFF
NA	TRBV9	TRBJ1-1	NA	TGTGCCAGCAGCGCCCGAGGACAGCTAGATACTGAAGCTTTCTTT	CASSARGQLDTEAFF
NA	TRBV5-1	TRBJ2-7	TRBD1	TGCGCCAGCAGCTTTCTTACAGGGGGCAGATACGAGCAGTACTTC	CASSFLTGGRYEQYF
NA	TRBV5-1	TRBJ2-1	TRBD2	TGCGCCAGCAGAACCGGGACTAGCGGGACCGATGAGCAGTTCTTC	CASRTGTSGTDEQFF
NA	TRBV6-1	TRBJ2-3	NA	TGTGCCAGCAGTGGAGTCAGGATCGGGGTAATAGCAGATACGCAGTATTTT	CASSGVRIGVIADTQYF
NA	TRBV30	TRBJ1-2	NA	TGTGCCAGTCAATGGAGCCCGGCAGGATCGGGGTATGGCTACACCTTC	CASQWSPAGSGYGYTF
NA	TRBV6-5	TRBJ2-3	TRBD2	TGTGCCAGCAGTTACAGCAGCGGGAGTATCACAGATACGCAGTATTTT	CASSYSSGSITDTQYF
NA	TRBV29-1	TRBJ2-7	TRBD2	TGCAGCGTTCGACTAGCGGGGGTCTACGAGCAGTACTTC	CSVRLAGVYEQYF
NA	TRBV5-1	TRBJ1-1	NA	TGCGCCAGCAGCTTGGAGGCAGGGGATAGGGCCACTGAAGCTTTCTTT	CASSLEAGDRATEAFF
NA	TRBV9	TRBJ2-3	TRBD2	TGTGCCAGCAGCTCCGGGGGAGCGGGGCGCACTGGATATACGCAGTATTTT	CASSSGGAGRTGYTQYF
NA	TRBV6-6	TRBJ2-5	NA	TGTGCCAGCAGTTACCTAACTAGTAAAGAGACCCAGTACTTC	CASSYLTSKETQYF